The 18 T cell receptor beta chains listed next were all sequenced from one sample in a study of T cells in Graves' hyperthyroidism and ophthalmopathy. RNA transcripts gave rise to amplified TCR beta CDR3 regions. Researchers ran a first-round RT-PCR on the TCR CDR3 using the HTBI primer set. TCRdb re-analysed the multiplex PCR reads in MiXCR, keeping a single row per CDR3 protein. The sample has 660,000 or so distinct CDR3 sequences, less than 45% seen once. The sequenced sample was peripheral blood or thyroid tissue (not recorded which). The receptors derive from an adult man with Graves' disease, either hyperthyroidism or ophthalmopathy (not recorded which).

To note about this clonotype: One junction end disagrees with the germline gene, perhaps due to a read error. The CDR3 sequence: CASSLATRGQYNHGYTF. The DNA of the CDR3 is TGTGCCAGCAGCTTAGCGACAAGGGGGCAGTATAACCATGGCTACACCTTC. This chain joins TRBV7-8 and TRBJ1-2; 7 bases map to TRBD1. The length of the CDR3 is 17 residues. The germline CDR1 and CDR2 sequences are SGHVS and FQNEAQ. Combining the CDR3 with reference TRBV7-8 and TRBJ1-2 gives the whole variable domain GAGVSQSPRYKVAKRGQDVALRCDPISGHVSLFWYQQALGQGPEFLTYFQNEAQLDKSGLPSDRFFAERPEGSVSTLKIQRTQQEDSAVYLCASSLATRGQYNHGYTFGSGTRLTVV.

The chain uses TRBV29-1 and TRBJ1-6; TRBD1 agrees at 8 bases. CDR3 length: 13 amino acids. The V and J ends lost 6 bases and 8 bases, in that order; junction bases with no gene match: 6. In germline, CDR1 is SQVTM, CDR2 ANQGSEA. CDR3: CSVGTGPYSPLHF. The CDR3 DNA reads TGCAGCGTCGGGACAGGTCCGTATTCACCCCTCCACTTT.

This sequence joins TRBV10-1 and TRBJ1-5; D unclear. Germline V gives CDR1 WNHNN, CDR2 SYGVQD (reference sequence). The CDR3 consists of 17 residues. Trimming left V 2 bases short and J 1 base short, with 15 bases between. The CDR3 region has the DNA TGCGCCAGCAGTGAGGGGCGACTCGGCGCGAGCAATCAGCCCCAGCATTTT. Its translation is CASSEGRLGASNQPQHF.

With respect to this clonotype: A read error is possible here, since a much larger clone lies one base away. This chain uses TRBV7-9 with TRBJ1-3; unclear D gene. The CDR3 totals 15 residues. The germline gives CDR1 SEHNR, CDR2 FQNEAQ (reference sequence). CDR3 sequence: CASSLAVSSGSTIYF. DNA for the CDR3: TGTGCCAGCAGCTTAGCCGTTAGCTCTGGAAGCACCATATATTTT.

Comments on this clonotype: A much larger clone lies one base from this, so it may be a read error. The chain carries TRBV10-3 and TRBJ1-3; 7 bases agree with TRBD1. After removal of 6 bases from V and 0 bases from J, the junction contained 2 bases not matched to a gene. The germline V gene has CDR1 ENHRY and CDR2 SYGVKD. The CDR3 spans 14 residues. The CDR3 DNA is TGTGCCATCAGGGGGGACAGCTCTGGAAACACCATATATTTT. Amino acids: CAIRGDSSGNTIYF.

Worth noting for this clonotype: A much larger clone lies one base from this, so it may be a read error. The chain is built from TRBV6-1 and TRBJ1-3, with D perhaps matching TRBD1 (6 bases). The V end was cut by 7 bases, the J end by 4 bases, with 14 bases between. The CDR3 is made up of 14 amino acids. Germline V gene data show CDR1 as MNHNS and CDR2 as SASEGT. CDR3 region: CASIPGASGNTIYF. The CDR3 DNA sequence: TGTGCCAGCATCCCAGGGGCGTCAGGAAACACCATATATTTT.

For this clonotype: This may be a read error: a much more frequent sequence differs by one nucleotide. This sequence joins TRBV7-6 and TRBJ2-5; D might be TRBD2 (5 bases). This CDR3 has 15 residues. Germline CDR1 reads SGHVS; CDR2 reads FNYEAQ. With 1 base removed from V and 3 bases from J, the gap between germline ends came to 12 bases. Here the CDR3 DNA reads TGTGCCAGCAGCTTAGTCGTCGGGATGGAAGAGACCCAGTACTTC. Its translation is CASSLVVGMEETQYF.

V is TRBV24-1 and J is TRBJ2-7; D gene unclear. Germline values: CDR1 KGHDR, CDR2 SFDVKD. Between the trimmed V and J ends, which lost 2 bases and 7 bases, there was a span of 11 bases. The CDR3 runs 13 residues. This chain's CDR3 is CATSDSLYNEQYF. The CDR3, as DNA: TGTGCCACCAGTGATTCCCTTTACAATGAGCAGTACTTC.

In its sample, this clonotype was seen a few times. The gene calls are TRBV5-1 and TRBJ1-2, with TRBD1 as a possible D gene (6 bases). The germline V and J ends were trimmed by 4 bases and 7 bases, with 14 bases remaining between them. The germline V gene encodes CDR1 SGHRS and CDR2 YFSETQ. The CDR3 is made up of 13 amino acids. The CDR3 nucleotides are TGCGCCAGCAGCAAGGTAACAGGGTCTGGCTACACCTTC. It specifies CASSKVTGSGYTF.

This clonotype has a handful of counts. The CDR3 sequence is CSASHGGRTGELFF. The CDR3 DNA follows: TGCAGTGCTAGTCACGGGGGCCGAACCGGGGAGCTGTTTTTT. The rearrangement joins TRBV20-1 to TRBJ2-2, with D tentatively TRBD1 or TRBD2 (6 bases each). V was shortened by 3 bases and J by 5 bases, with 13 bases between the two germline ends. The CDR3 length is 14 residues. The V gene's germline CDR1 is DFQATT and CDR2 SNEGSKA (reference sequence).

This clonotype showed up just a few times. The rearrangement uses TRBV20-1 and TRBJ1-1; D is perhaps TRBD1 (5 bases). This CDR3 spans 14 amino acids. Trimming took off 0 bases at V and 4 bases at J, with 12 bases between the two ends. In germline, CDR1 is DFQATT, CDR2 SNEGSKA (reference sequence). This chain's CDR3 is CSAREKGWSTEAFF. DNA of the CDR3: TGCAGTGCTAGAGAGAAGGGGTGGAGCACTGAAGCTTTCTTT.

A word on this clonotype: It may be a read error: a sequence one base away is much more abundant. The V call is TRBV6-2 or TRBV6-3, the J call TRBJ1-5; no definite D call. The V gene's germline CDR1 is MNHEY and CDR2 SVGEGT. The CDR3 extends over 12 amino acids. The CDR3 DNA reads TGTGCCAGCAGTTCCTGCAGCGGACCCGCGGATTTT. Residues: CASSSCSGPADF.

V and J are TRBV5-4 and TRBJ1-2; perhaps TRBD1 as D (5 bases). This CDR3 spans 14 amino acids. The germline gives CDR1 SGHNT, CDR2 YYREEE (reference sequence). Deletions cut 3 bases from V and 4 bases from J, with 13 bases between. In DNA, the CDR3 is TGTGCCAGCAGCTCCGGGACTGACGCCTATGGCTACACCTTC. This encodes CASSSGTDAYGYTF.

This clonotype was seen once. J is TRBJ1-3 and V is TRBV6-1, with D unresolved. The CDR3 contains 15 residues. The V gene lost 6 bases and the J gene lost 2 bases, with 14 bases spanning the gap. Germline V gene lookup returns CDR1 MNHNS and CDR2 SASEGT. DNA for the CDR3: TGTGCCAGCAGAACCGACATGGGGACTGGAAACACCATATATTTT. This gives the protein CASRTDMGTGNTIYF.

This clonotype was counted ten times or more. The chain is built from TRBV24-1 and TRBJ1-2; TRBD1 matches at 9 bases. The V segment lost 4 bases and the J segment 8 bases; nucleotides outside the gene matches: 7. Germline assignment: CDR1 KGHDR and CDR2 SFDVKD. CDR3 size: 14 residues. For the CDR3, the DNA is TGTGCCACCAGTGACCGGGACAGGGTGCGAGGCTACACCTTC. It translates to CATSDRDRVRGYTF.

This clonotype was detected ten times or more. This rearrangement joins TRBV6-1 to TRBJ1-1; a weak D match, TRBD1 (5 bases). This CDR3 has 13 residues. V was trimmed by 5 bases and J by 10 bases, leaving 17 bases between them. The germline CDR1 and CDR2 sequences are MNHNS and SASEGT. The chain's CDR3 is CASSYHSGRSAFF. The CDR3 nucleotides read TGTGCCAGCAGTTACCACTCAGGGAGATCAGCTTTCTTT.

This clonotype was picked up a small number of times. The chain has TRBV2 and TRBJ1-2; D is ambiguous. The CDR3 covers 14 residues. Trimming removed 1 base from V and 6 bases from J, with 12 bases in between. The germline V gene has CDR1 SNHLY and CDR2 FYNNEI. This CDR3 is CASSEEARSNGYTF. The CDR3 DNA sequence: TGTGCCAGCAGTGAAGAGGCCAGGTCGAATGGCTACACCTTC.

The chain employs TRBV6-1 and TRBJ1-5; possible D gene TRBD1, 6 bases. The CDR3 sequence is 14 residues long. Germline lookup yields CDR1 MNHNS and CDR2 SASEGT. V gave up 6 bases and J gave up 11 bases, with 20 bases separating them. This chain's CDR3 is CASRSAQGLETQHF. The CDR3 nucleotides read TGTGCCAGCAGGTCTGCGCAGGGGCTCGAGACCCAGCATTTT.